The 23 T cell receptor beta chains in this list originate from one sample, sequenced in a study of brain T cells in children with intractable seizures. The data were produced by immunoSEQ multiplex PCR, yet TCRdb's version contains in-frame clones alone and is incomplete. The sample yields about 20,000 clones, roughly 94% seen once. Source: peripheral blood, taken at surgery. Source of these receptors: a boy younger than 18 with focal cortical dysplasia and intractable seizures.

This sequence joins TRBV6-1 and TRBJ1-1, with no clear D. Germline V CDR1 and CDR2: MNHNS, SASEGT. The CDR3 length is 13 residues. V lost 3 bases and J 3 bases, leaving 8 bases between the germline ends. The CDR3 nucleotides read TGTGCCAGCAGTGAGACACGGGACACTGAAGCTTTCTTT. Its protein product is CASSETRDTEAFF.

The V and J genes are TRBV27 and TRBJ1-3; TRBD1 matches at 7 bases. The CDR3 loop spans 14 amino acids. Trimming took 5 bases from V and 7 from J; bases not matched to a gene: 8. CDR1 is MNHEY, CDR2 SMNVEV, per germline (reference sequence). CDR3 in amino acids: CASSPRDSENTIYF. CDR3 DNA sequence: TGTGCCAGCAGTCCTCGGGACAGTGAGAACACCATATATTTT.

V usage is TRBV5-1 and J usage is TRBJ1-3, with 9 bases matching TRBD1. The CDR3 runs to 20 residues. The junction had 15 bases not matched to a gene; V was cut back by 1 base and J by 1 base. The germline CDR1 and CDR2 sequences are SGHRS and YFSETQ. Here the CDR3 DNA reads TGCGCCAGCAGCTTGACCCCGCCGCGTACGGGACAGGGTTCTGGAAACACCATATATTTT. The encoded protein is CASSLTPPRTGQGSGNTIYF.

This chain joins TRBV19 and TRBJ1-1, with a weak D call TRBD1 (6 bases). With 6 bases removed from V and 7 bases from J, the gap between germline ends came to 12 bases. CDR1 is LNHDA and CDR2 is SQIVND in the germline V gene (reference sequence). The CDR3 is 12 residues long. The CDR3 coding sequence is TGTGCCAGTAGCCTCGGACAGATTGAAGCTTTCTTT. Residues: CASSLGQIEAFF.

The CDR3 protein is CASSILAGKETQYF. CDR3 in DNA: TGTGCCAGCAGTATACTAGCGGGGAAAGAGACCCAGTACTTC. The rearrangement links TRBV2 to TRBJ2-5; 10 positions match TRBD2. V trimming: 5 bases; J trimming: 3 bases; junction bases outside the gene matches: 3. The CDR3 loop spans 14 amino acids. CDR1 SNHLY and CDR2 FYNNEI come from the germline V gene.

The CDR3 bases are TGTGCCTGGAGTGTTAAATTCGGGGTGGAAGCTTTCTTT. This gives the protein CAWSVKFGVEAFF. This chain connects TRBV30 to TRBJ1-1; D is ambiguous. V shed 0 bases and J shed 8 bases, with 13 bases lying between them. CDR1 is GTSNPN and CDR2 is SVGIG in the germline V gene (reference sequence). The CDR3 consists of 13 residues.

This clone came up once. J is TRBJ2-1 and V is TRBV9; 7 bases map to TRBD1. Trimming removed 4 bases from V and 4 bases from J; junction bases left unmatched: 8. Per the germline V gene, CDR1 is SGDLS and CDR2 is YYNGEE. The CDR3 runs to 15 residues. CDR3: CASSPSGTEYNEQFF. CDR3 in DNA: TGTGCCAGCAGCCCCTCGGGGACAGAGTACAATGAGCAGTTCTTC.

The chain carries TRBV6-6 and TRBJ1-5, with D tentatively TRBD1 (6 bases). Germline assignment: CDR1 MNHNY and CDR2 SVGAGI (reference sequence). The CDR3 sequence is 16 residues long. The V end was cut by 7 bases, the J end by 6 bases, with 22 bases between. CDR3 protein: CASTAGGQGGSQPQHF. For the CDR3, the DNA is TGTGCCAGCACCGCGGGGGGGCAGGGTGGTAGTCAGCCCCAGCATTTT.

The rearrangement joins TRBV3-1 (or the pseudogene TRBV3-2) to TRBJ1-4; D ambiguous. In germline, CDR1 is LGHDT, CDR2 YNNKEL (reference sequence). Trimming left V 0 bases short and J 5 bases short, with 4 bases between. This CDR3 is 13 amino acids long. CDR3 sequence reads: CASSQDRNEKLFF. The CDR3 nucleotides read TGTGCCAGCAGCCAAGATCGGAATGAAAAACTGTTTTTT.

The chain is built from TRBV21-1 and TRBJ2-7; the table's D call of TRBD2 was not tested on the DNA. TRBV21-1 is noted as a pseudogene. This CDR3 is 17 amino acids long. The CDR3 loop reads CASSLPRRTSLAYEQYV. The CDR3 DNA reads TGTGCCAGCAGCCTACCCCGGCGGACTTCACTGGCCTACGAGCAGTACGTC.

The genes are TRBV19 and TRBJ1-5; D is perhaps TRBD1 (6 bases). The CDR3 length is 15 residues. Trimming cost V 5 bases and J 6 bases, with 17 bases left between them. The V gene's germline CDR1 is LNHDA and CDR2 SQIVND (reference sequence). CDR3 loop: CASSQGWGSSQPQHF. The CDR3 nucleotides are TGTGCCAGTAGTCAGGGGTGGGGGTCGAGTCAGCCCCAGCATTTT.

This chain links TRBV28 with TRBJ2-3; a weak D match, TRBD1 (6 bases). CDR3 length equals 15 residues. Germline values: CDR1 MDHEN, CDR2 SYDVKM. V dropped 7 bases and J dropped 6 bases, with 20 bases sitting between them. CDR3 amino acids: CASMGAATLRDTQYF. CDR3 nucleotides: TGTGCCAGCATGGGGGCGGCTACCCTCCGGGATACGCAGTATTTT.

J is TRBJ1-3 and V is TRBV5-4, with D hard to call. CDR3 length equals 17 residues. Germline V lookup: CDR1 SGHNT, CDR2 YYREEE (reference sequence). V was pared by 2 bases and J by 0 bases, with 15 bases between. The chain's CDR3 is CASSFLSGSLSGNTIYF. CDR3 nucleotide sequence: TGTGCCAGCAGCTTCCTGAGTGGGAGTCTCTCTGGAAACACCATATATTTT. Drawing the rest from reference TRBV5-4 and TRBJ1-3, the complete variable domain is ETGVTQSPTHLIKTRGQQVTLRCSSQSGHNTVSWYQQALGQGPQFIFQYYREEENGRGNFPPRFSGLQFPNYSSELNVNALELDDSALYLCASSFLSGSLSGNTIYFGEGSWLTVV.

V is TRBV10-3 and J is TRBJ2-7; 7 positions match TRBD1. CDR1 is ENHRY and CDR2 is SYGVKD in the germline V gene. This CDR3 contains 15 residues. After removal of 2 bases from V and 3 bases from J, the junction contained 7 bases not matched to a gene. This CDR3 reads CAISELEGQIYEQYF. CDR3 nucleotides: TGTGCCATCAGTGAGCTTGAGGGACAGATCTACGAGCAGTACTTC.

V gene TRBV6-5 combines with J gene TRBJ1-5; D remains unclear. Germline V gene sequence: CDR1 MNHEY, CDR2 SVGAGI. CDR3 size: 13 residues. V lost 0 bases and J 7 bases, leaving 7 bases between the germline ends. The CDR3 DNA follows: TGTGCCAGCAGTTACTCGTTGTCACAGCCCCAGCATTTT. Its protein product is CASSYSLSQPQHF.

V usage is TRBV6-6 and J usage is TRBJ2-5; 9 nucleotides agree with TRBD2. V gave up 5 bases and J gave up 3 bases; unmatched junction bases: 1. CDR1 and CDR2 (germline): MNHNY, SVGAGI (reference sequence). The CDR3 spans 13 residues. CDR3 nucleotide sequence: TGTGCCAGCAGTCCTAGCGGGGAAGAGACCCAGTACTTC. Translated, it gives CASSPSGEETQYF.

The J gene is TRBJ2-3, the V gene TRBV19; 9 nucleotides line up with TRBD2. The germline V gene has CDR1 LNHDA and CDR2 SQIVND (reference sequence). The length of the CDR3 is 15 residues. Unmatched junction bases numbered 5, after V lost 4 bases and J lost 3 bases. The CDR3 region is CASSSLAGETDTQYF. CDR3 in DNA: TGTGCCAGTAGTAGTTTAGCGGGGGAGACAGATACGCAGTATTTT.

V gene TRBV5-4 combines with J gene TRBJ2-2; no firm D call. V gave up 0 bases and J gave up 6 bases, with 6 bases separating them. CDR3 length: 13 amino acids. Germline V lookup: CDR1 SGHNT, CDR2 YYREEE (reference sequence). CDR3 sequence: CASSLVNSGELFF. CDR3 DNA: TGTGCCAGCAGCTTGGTTAATTCCGGGGAGCTGTTTTTT.

The V and J genes are TRBV7-9 and TRBJ2-5, with 8 bases fitting TRBD2. J was trimmed by 5 bases and V by 7 bases; bases with no gene match: 12. CDR1 is SEHNR and CDR2 is FQNEAQ in the germline V gene (reference sequence). The CDR3 extends over 15 amino acids. CDR3 sequence: CASMNGGAGEETQYF. In DNA form, the CDR3 reads TGTGCCAGCATGAACGGGGGGGCCGGGGAGGAGACCCAGTACTTC.

The gene calls are TRBV5-6 and TRBJ2-5; tentatively, D is TRBD2 (6 bases). With 0 bases removed from V and 7 bases from J, the gap between germline ends came to 10 bases. This CDR3 region has 13 residues. From germline, CDR1 is SGHDT and CDR2 YYEEEE. The CDR3 DNA reads as TGTGCCAGCAGCTTGGCCCTTAGCGGGACCCAGTACTTC. Protein sequence: CASSLALSGTQYF.

This chain uses TRBV4-2 with TRBJ1-2; D remains ambiguous. The V gene's germline CDR1 is LGHNA and CDR2 YNFKEQ. Trimming left V 4 bases short and J 7 bases short, with 16 bases between. CDR3 length: 14 amino acids. For the CDR3, the DNA is TGTGCCAGCAGCCCTGAGGGTACAAGCGGTGGCTACACCTTC. Its protein is CASSPEGTSGGYTF.

The chain couples TRBV2 to TRBJ1-6, with D perhaps TRBD1 (5 bases). Germline CDR1 reads SNHLY; CDR2 reads FYNNEI. With 6 bases removed from V and 8 bases from J, the gap between germline ends came to 17 bases. This CDR3 is built from 15 residues. The CDR3 coding sequence is TGTGCCAGCAGCCCCGGGACGGTGGGGTATTCACCCCTCCACTTT. Encoded protein: CASSPGTVGYSPLHF.

V and J are TRBV7-2 and TRBJ2-5; D is unclear. The CDR3 length is 15 residues. CDR1 is SGHTA, CDR2 FQGNSA, per germline. V gave up 5 bases and J gave up 0 bases, with 13 bases separating them. CDR3 loop: CASSHRGPYQETQYF. The CDR3 nucleotides are TGTGCCAGCAGCCACAGAGGACCGTACCAAGAGACCCAGTACTTC.